This TCR beta chain was obtained from a study of cytomegalovirus exposure and HLA in healthy donors. Points from the study as a whole: Excluded: some indistinguishable V segments such as TRBV6-2 and TRBV6-3.

With respect to this clone: The antigen is unknown.

J lost 7 bases, V lost 2 bases, and 13 bases had no gene match. The germline V gene has CDR1 MNHEY and CDR2 SVGAGI. CDR3 length: 16 amino acids. It was with 60 Vbeta and 13 Jbeta primers that the PCR ran. Produced via immunoSEQ multiplex PCR; TCRdb's table is partial and in-frame only. Here the sample spans around 110,000 clones, roughly four fifths being singletons. Everyone who donated was a healthy bone marrow donor. The chain couples TRBV6-5 to TRBJ2-7; 8 bases match TRBD1. The clonotype originates from a male donor in good health and CMV-seropositive. The sequencing sample was made of PBMCs. The CDR3, as DNA: TGTGCCAGCAGTTACGACGGACAGGGTATCCTGTTTGAGCAGTACTTC. It specifies CASSYDGQGILFEQYF.